The source of this T cell receptor beta chain is a study of OX40 agonist ivuxolimab in advanced cancers. Study at large: Ivuxolimab, an antibody that agonizes OX40 (CD134), was administered to the patients.

At baseline, cycle 4 day 1, and cycle 7 day 1, blood was sampled. Per germline, CDR1 KGHSH and CDR2 LQKENI. The CDR3 is 13 residues long. As concerns this clone: Its target is not known.

The protocol was immunoSEQ multiplex PCR, while the TCRdb copy is restricted to in-frame clones and leaves out a portion. Altogether fewer than 100,000 clones are present, around four fifths being singletons, with the ten largest covering about 0.71%. General observations from the study: Patients with a partial response at 0.1-3.0 mg/kg had among the lowest clonal expansion. Clonal expansion by week 6 occurred in CD4+ and CD8+ blood T cells (at 0.1 to 3.0 mg/kg).

V and J are TRBV18 and TRBJ1-1, with no clear D. The sequence was obtained from an adult with an advanced solid tumor such as melanoma, head and neck, liver or kidney cancer. The material was CD4+ or CD8+ T cells sorted from blood, obtained in a trial of the OX40 agonist ivuxolimab. The CDR3, as DNA: TGTGCTATGCATGAGGGCATGAACACTGAAGCTTTCTTT. Its translation: CAMHEGMNTEAFF.